The TCR beta chain described here comes from a study of blood T cell repertoires in COVID-19. Study summary: COVID-19 samples collected from the United States, Italy and Spain covered acute and convalescent phases. PBMCs, B-cell-depleted T cells, or T cells provided the cDNA or gDNA that made up the material.

Under the authors' procedure: Amplifying reference gene primers gave estimates of nucleated cell counts. Measured with immunoSEQ multiplex PCR; TCRdb has only the in-frame clones, and not every one. V and J calls and clone size are those listed in that table; D and trimming were worked out from the DNA. The sample contains over 50,000 clones, approximately 78% of which appear only once. The TCR sequence derives from a man older than 75 with acute or convalescent COVID-19. Sample: peripheral blood.

The CDR3 DNA reads as TGTGCCAGCAGCTTCCCGGGACAGGGACCGAACACTGAAGCTTTCTTT. Translating it yields CASSFPGQGPNTEAFF. V is TRBV28 and J is TRBJ1-1; 9 bases are a match to TRBD1. The CDR3 runs to 16 residues. The V segment lost 6 bases and the J segment 1 base; nucleotides outside the gene matches: 9. Germline V gene data show CDR1 as MDHEN and CDR2 as SYDVKM.